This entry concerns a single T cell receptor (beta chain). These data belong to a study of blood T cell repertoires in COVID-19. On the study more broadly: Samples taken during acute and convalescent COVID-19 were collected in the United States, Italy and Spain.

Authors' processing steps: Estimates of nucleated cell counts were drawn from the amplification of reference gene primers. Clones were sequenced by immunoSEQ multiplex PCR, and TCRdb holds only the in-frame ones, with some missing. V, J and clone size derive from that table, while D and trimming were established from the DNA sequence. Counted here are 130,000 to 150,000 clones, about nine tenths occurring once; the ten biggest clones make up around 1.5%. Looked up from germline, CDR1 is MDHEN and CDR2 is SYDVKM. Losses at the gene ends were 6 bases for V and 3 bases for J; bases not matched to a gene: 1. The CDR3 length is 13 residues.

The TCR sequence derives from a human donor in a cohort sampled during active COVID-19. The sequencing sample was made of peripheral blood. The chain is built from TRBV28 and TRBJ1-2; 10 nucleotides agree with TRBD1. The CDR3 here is CASRGTGDYGYTF. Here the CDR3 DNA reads TGTGCCAGCAGAGGGACAGGGGACTATGGCTACACCTTC.